The 9 T cell receptor beta chains below come from one sample, sequenced in a study of T cells in Graves' hyperthyroidism and ophthalmopathy. Researchers amplified the TCR beta CDR3 regions from RNA transcripts. Using the HTBI primer set, a first-round RT-PCR was run on the TCR CDR3. TCRdb re-called the multiplex PCR reads through MiXCR, storing one row per CDR3 protein. The table has roughly 170,000 distinct CDR3 sequences, more than 15% seen once; the top ten hold roughly 32%. The sample consisted of blood. The receptors come from a woman aged 45-65 years with Graves' hyperthyroidism.

In this sample, this clonotype turned up many times. The chain combines TRBV5-1 with TRBJ1-1, with no clear D. Germline values: CDR1 SGHRS, CDR2 YFSETQ. This CDR3 region has 16 residues. V was trimmed by 7 bases and J by 0 bases, leaving 19 bases between them. The CDR3 nucleotides are TGCGCCAGCTCCCGACACGGGCTCGACATGAACACTGAAGCTTTCTTT. Translating it yields CASSRHGLDMNTEAFF. Using reference TRBV5-1 and TRBJ1-1 for the parts outside the CDR3, the full variable domain is KAGVTQTPRYLIKTRGQQVTLSCSPISGHRSVSWYQQTPGQGLQFLFEYFSETQRNKGNFPGRFSGRQFSNSRSEMNVSTLELGDSALYLCASSRHGLDMNTEAFFGQGTRLTVV.

This clonotype was observed at least ten times. The chain links TRBV3-1 to TRBJ2-1; D possibly uses TRBD1 or TRBD2 (5 bases each). V was cut by 6 bases and J by 5 bases, with 8 bases left in between. CDR3 length: 12 residues. CDR1 and CDR2 (germline): LGHDT, YNNKEL (reference sequence). The CDR3 coding sequence is TGTGCCAGCAGGGGACCACACAATGAGCAGTTCTTC. Its protein is CASRGPHNEQFF.

V is TRBV28 and J is TRBJ2-1; TRBD2 matches 8 bases. Germline assignment: CDR1 MDHEN and CDR2 SYDVKM. V was pared by 6 bases and J by 6 bases, with 10 bases of the junction left unmatched. The CDR3 is made up of 15 amino acids. CDR3 sequence: CASSSAGTSINEQFF. The CDR3 nucleotides are TGTGCCAGCAGCTCAGCCGGGACTAGTATCAATGAGCAGTTCTTC.

This clonotype was observed at least ten times. The V gene is TRBV12-3 or TRBV12-4, the J gene TRBJ1-5; D not resolved. The CDR3 consists of 14 residues. Trimming removed 1 base at V and 3 bases at J, with 7 bases between. The CDR3 sequence: CASSLGQYNQPQHF. In nucleotides, the CDR3 is TGTGCCAGCAGTTTAGGGCAGTACAATCAGCCCCAGCATTTT.

The J gene is TRBJ1-6, the V gene TRBV4-1, with D unclear. This CDR3 region has 17 residues. CDR1 MGHRA and CDR2 YSYEKL come from the germline V gene. Trimming left V 4 bases short and J 0 bases short, with 13 bases between. The CDR3 nucleotides read TGCGCCAGCAGCCCCAACCCCGATAGCTCCTATAATTCACCCCTCCACTTT. Protein: CASSPNPDSSYNSPLHF.

V is TRBV2 and J is TRBJ2-4; D not resolved. CDR3 length equals 14 residues. Trimming left V 3 bases short and J 1 base short, with 7 bases between. CDR1 SNHLY and CDR2 FYNNEI come from the germline V gene. DNA of the CDR3: TGTGCCAGCAGTGACACTTTGGCCAAAAACATTCAGTACTTC. Encoded protein: CASSDTLAKNIQYF.

This clonotype was detected once. The V and J genes are TRBV6-9 and TRBJ2-7, with a possible D match to TRBD2 (6 bases). The CDR3 is made up of 16 amino acids. V lost 5 bases, J lost 2 bases, and 19 bases lay in between. Germline loops: CDR1 MNHGY, CDR2 SVAAGI. The CDR3 loop reads CASSIYLRGLTYEQYF. The CDR3 nucleotides read TGTGCCAGCAGTATATACCTCCGGGGACTCACCTACGAGCAGTACTTC.

In its sample, this clonotype was seen many times. The V gene is TRBV7-9, the J gene TRBJ1-6, with D hard to call. V was shortened by 4 bases and J by 14 bases, with 9 bases between the two germline ends. The CDR3 loop spans 11 amino acids. The V gene's germline CDR1 is SEHNR and CDR2 FQNEAQ (reference sequence). The CDR3: CASSSSSTLHF. The DNA for the CDR3 is TGTGCCAGCAGCTCCAGCTCCACCCTCCACTTT.

This clonotype was counted ten times or more. V is TRBV6-2 or TRBV6-3 and J is TRBJ2-7; 9 nucleotides line up with TRBD2. The ends lost 0 bases at V and 3 bases at J; junction bases unmatched: 3. The length of the CDR3 is 15 residues. Germline CDR1 MNHEY, CDR2 SVGEGT. The CDR3 nucleotides are TGTGCCAGCAGTTACTCTGGACTAGCGCTCTACGAGCAGTACTTC. Its translation is CASSYSGLALYEQYF.